This TCR beta chain was sequenced in a study of T-cell memory formation after mild COVID-19. Study-level points and caveats: Whether second-wave clones peaking at day 37 were SARS-CoV-2 specific went unconfirmed. Clones shrinking from day 15 to 85 showed even CD4/CD8 mixes; later expanders tilted CD4+. Among CD4+ contracting clones, most were CM and EM, and CD8+ ones EMRA.

cDNA libraries for TCR alpha and TCR beta, carrying sample barcodes and UMIs, came from 5'RACE with constant-segment primers. TCRdb re-called the 5' RACE reads through MiXCR, storing one row per CDR3 protein. This table has 50,000 or so distinct CDR3 sequences, around 10% appearing once. This clonotype occurred many times. No antigen is known for it. The CDR3 runs 17 residues. The V segment lost 1 base and the J segment 7 bases; nucleotides outside the gene matches: 12. The sample was PBMCs or a T cell subset sorted from them (not recorded which). The V and J genes are TRBV12-3 or TRBV12-4 and TRBJ1-5, with TRBD1 identical over 8 bases. This receptor was taken from an adult woman who had mild COVID-19 (a few samples of this study predate the infection). Cell type and time point are not known. CDR3: CASSLGPPAGGEQPQHF. CDR3 in DNA: TGTGCCAGCAGTTTAGGTCCCCCCGCAGGGGGCGAGCAGCCCCAGCATTTT.